The 26 T cell receptor beta chains below were found in one sample sequenced in a study of blood T cell repertoires in COVID-19 (dated by TCRdb to 2020 to 2022). Library preparation was by the immunoSEQ multiplex PCR assay. TCRdb's version of the immuneACCESS table is confined to in-frame rearrangements and falls short of the full clone set. An unresolved V gene accounts for under half of the shortfall where checked; the remainder is of unknown origin. The sample includes 160,000 or so clones, with 80% observed a single time. The ten biggest clones cover 0.5% to 0.65% of the sample. The sequenced material came from peripheral blood. The source is a man in his 60s with acute or convalescent COVID-19.

The rearrangement joins TRBV6-6 to TRBJ1-2; a weak D match, TRBD1 (6 bases). The CDR3 totals 11 residues. CDR1 and CDR2 from the germline V gene are MNHNY and SVGAGI (reference sequence). The V and J ends lost 8 bases and 8 bases respectively, with 12 bases between them. The CDR3 region is CASYRARGYTF. The CDR3, as DNA: TGTGCCAGCTACAGGGCCCGGGGCTACACCTTC.

The genes are TRBV28 and TRBJ1-2; no firm D call. The germline CDR1 and CDR2 sequences are MDHEN and SYDVKM. Trimming removed 6 bases from V and 2 bases from J, with 19 bases in between. This CDR3 comprises 16 residues. CDR3 region: CASRQPGSRPNYGYTF. The DNA for the CDR3 is TGTGCCAGCAGACAACCCGGCTCCAGGCCAAACTATGGCTACACCTTC.

The J gene is TRBJ2-7, the V gene TRBV4-2, with D hard to call. From germline, CDR1 is LGHNA and CDR2 YNFKEQ. V lost 0 bases to trimming and J lost 3 bases, with 6 bases between them. This CDR3 is 13 amino acids long. The CDR3 DNA is TGTGCCAGCAGCCAAGATGTCGGCTACGAGCAGTACTTC. This codes for CASSQDVGYEQYF.

The chain combines TRBV5-4 with TRBJ2-3, with D hard to call. V lost 1 base and J lost 0, with 6 bases in between. Germline V gives CDR1 SGHNT, CDR2 YYREEE (reference sequence). This CDR3 has 14 residues. The CDR3 DNA sequence: TGTGCCAGCAGCTTGAAACAGAGCACAGATACGCAGTATTTT. It yields the protein CASSLKQSTDTQYF.

V gene TRBV7-2 combines with J gene TRBJ2-7; D not resolved. The CDR3 is 12 residues long. Trimming removed 5 bases from V and 4 bases from J, with 9 bases in between. Germline V gene data show CDR1 as SGHTA and CDR2 as FQGNSA. For the CDR3, the DNA is TGTGCCAGCAGCCAAAGCCCATACGAGCAGTACTTC. This codes for CASSQSPYEQYF.

The CDR3 protein is CASSFMGGRRTDTQYF. Written as DNA, the CDR3 is TGTGCCAGCAGTTTCATGGGCGGGAGGAGAACAGATACGCAGTATTTT. The chain couples TRBV28 to TRBJ2-3, with 8 bases lining up with TRBD2. Germline V CDR1 and CDR2: MDHEN, SYDVKM. The CDR3 contains 16 residues. J gave up 3 bases and V 3 bases, and 8 bases lay outside the gene matches.

The table lists this clone with a count of one. The rearrangement links TRBV10-3 to TRBJ1-1; possible D gene TRBD1, 6 bases. The CDR3 totals 14 residues. The germline V gene has CDR1 ENHRY and CDR2 SYGVKD. V lost 0 bases and J lost 5, with 10 bases in between. In DNA form, the CDR3 reads TGTGCCATCAGTGAGTCTGAGGGGGGGACTGAAGCTTTCTTT. Translated: CAISESEGGTEAFF.

This chain joins TRBV6-5 and TRBJ2-5, with TRBD2 as a possible D gene (6 bases). The ends were cut back, 3 bases at V and 4 bases at J, with 9 bases in the middle. Germline lookup yields CDR1 MNHEY and CDR2 SVGAGI. This CDR3 is 13 amino acids long. CDR3 nucleotides: TGTGCCAGCAGTTATATGGGGGGAGAGACCCAGTACTTC. Its translation: CASSYMGGETQYF.

This clone was seen ten or more times. V gene TRBV7-3 combines with J gene TRBJ2-6; TRBD1 matches at 7 bases. This CDR3 has 16 amino acids. With V trimmed by 2 bases and J by 3 bases, 4 bases remained unmatched. Germline CDR1 is SGHTA and CDR2 is FQGTGA. This chain's CDR3 is CASSLEGANGANVLTF. As DNA, the CDR3 is TGTGCCAGCAGCTTAGAGGGGGCTAATGGGGCCAACGTCCTGACTTTC.

This chain connects TRBV5-4 to TRBJ2-7, with a weak D call TRBD2 (6 bases). Trimming stripped 0 bases from V and 6 bases from J, with 7 bases between. From germline, CDR1 is SGHNT and CDR2 YYREEE (reference sequence). There are 12 residues in the CDR3. This CDR3 is CASSLVGGEQYF. CDR3 sequence (DNA): TGTGCCAGCAGCTTGGTCGGGGGCGAGCAGTACTTC.

This CDR3 reads CASSLPLAPLHF. As DNA, the CDR3 is TGTGCCAGCAGTCTCCCGTTAGCCCCCCTCCACTTT. The chain links TRBV6-6 to TRBJ1-6; D gene unclear. CDR3 length: 12 amino acids. V was clipped by 5 bases and J by 13 bases, with 12 bases between them. Germline V lookup: CDR1 MNHNY, CDR2 SVGAGI (reference sequence).

J is TRBJ1-2 and V is TRBV5-5; 7 nucleotides line up with TRBD1. Germline V lookup: CDR1 SGHKS, CDR2 YYEKEE (reference sequence). With V trimmed by 4 bases and J by 4 bases, 4 bases remained unmatched. The CDR3 is 13 amino acids. In DNA form, the CDR3 reads TGTGCCAGCAGCCTTCGACAGGGCTATGGCTACACCTTC. Translating gives CASSLRQGYGYTF.

The chain carries TRBV4-2 and TRBJ2-3; the D gene is possibly TRBD2 (5 bases). V was shortened by 0 bases and J by 2 bases, with 24 bases between the two germline ends. The CDR3 has 20 amino acids. The germline gives CDR1 LGHNA, CDR2 YNFKEQ. For the CDR3, the DNA is TGTGCCAGCAGCCAAGAGAGGGAGAGGACTCGAACCCCTACCACAGATACGCAGTATTTT. Protein sequence: CASSQERERTRTPTTDTQYF.

The genes are TRBV10-3 and TRBJ2-1, with 7 bases aligning to TRBD2. Germline V gene sequence: CDR1 ENHRY, CDR2 SYGVKD. The CDR3 runs 20 residues. V was clipped by 0 bases and J by 5 bases; unmatched bases: 19. The CDR3 nucleotides read TGTGCCATCAGTGAGTCGAAGGGACTACTGATGGGGCCCCGCCACAATGAGCAGTTCTTC. This codes for CAISESKGLLMGPRHNEQFF.

J is TRBJ1-2 and V is TRBV25-1; D unresolved. The germline V and J ends were trimmed by 1 base and 7 bases, with 10 bases remaining between them. CDR1 and CDR2 (germline): MGHDK, SYGVNS. The CDR3 spans 13 residues. The CDR3 coding sequence is TGTGCCAGCAGTGAATCTAGGATGGGTGGCTACACCTTC. Its protein product is CASSESRMGGYTF.

This clone appeared a few times. The chain employs TRBV28 and TRBJ2-7; D is possibly TRBD1 (6 bases). The germline V gene has CDR1 MDHEN and CDR2 SYDVKM. This CDR3 comprises 13 residues. The CDR3 is CATRDTSSYEQYF. CDR3 sequence (DNA): TGTGCGACTCGGGACACCTCCTCCTACGAGCAGTACTTC.

This chain connects TRBV11-2 to TRBJ2-1, with D perhaps matching TRBD1 (6 bases). The germline V and J ends were trimmed by 3 bases and 6 bases, with 12 bases remaining between them. Germline loops: CDR1 SGHAT, CDR2 FQNNGV. The length of the CDR3 is 14 residues. Here the CDR3 DNA reads TGTGCCAGCAGCTTTAACAGGGCCCCCAATGAGCAGTTCTTC. The encoded protein is CASSFNRAPNEQFF.

The V call is TRBV4-3, the J call TRBJ2-1; 11 bases are shared with TRBD2. This CDR3 region has 16 residues. Germline-derived CDR1 and CDR2 are LGHNA and YSLEER. V was clipped by 5 bases and J by 5 bases; unmatched bases: 8. CDR3 in DNA: TGCGCCAGCAGCTTCCAGGGGACTAGCGGTAACAATGAGCAGTTCTTC. Encoded protein: CASSFQGTSGNNEQFF.

The CDR3 sequence is CASSQGPTRKNTEAFF. CDR3 nucleotides: TGCGCCAGCAGTCAGGGGCCGACCCGGAAAAACACTGAAGCTTTCTTT. The V call is TRBV23-1, the J call TRBJ1-1; D might be TRBD1 (5 bases). TRBV23-1 is recorded as an ORF, its role being uncertain. V lost 3 bases and J 2 bases, leaving 16 bases between the germline ends. The CDR3 extends over 16 amino acids.

V usage is TRBV4-3 and J usage is TRBJ2-7; 8 nucleotides align to TRBD2. V was pared by 4 bases and J by 4 bases, with 3 bases of the junction left unmatched. This CDR3 spans 13 amino acids. Germline V gene data show CDR1 as LGHNA and CDR2 as YSLEER. DNA for the CDR3: TGCGCCAGCAGCCCTCGGGGGGGTTACGAGCAGTACTTC. This translates into CASSPRGGYEQYF.

V is TRBV11-1 and J is TRBJ2-3, with 8 bases lining up with TRBD1. The CDR3 spans 15 residues. The J segment lost 3 bases and the V segment lost 1 base, leaving 3 bases of the junction unmatched. CDR1 is SGHAT and CDR2 is FQDESV in the germline V gene (reference sequence). The CDR3 DNA reads as TGTGCCAGCAGCTTAGTTGGGGACAGGACAGATACGCAGTATTTT. The encoded protein is CASSLVGDRTDTQYF.

The rearrangement uses TRBV18 and TRBJ2-6; perhaps TRBD1 as D (6 bases). Trimming pared 0 bases from V and 3 bases from J, leaving 9 bases between. The CDR3 contains 16 residues. Looked up from germline, CDR1 is KGHSH and CDR2 is LQKENI. In DNA, the CDR3 is TGTGCCAGCTCACCACCGGGGGCTAGTGGGGCCAACGTCCTGACTTTC. This sequence encodes CASSPPGASGANVLTF.

This clone showed up just once. This sequence joins TRBV5-1 and TRBJ2-1; 7 positions match TRBD2. V trimming: 3 bases; J trimming: 6 bases; junction bases outside the gene matches: 3. There are 13 residues in the CDR3. CDR1 and CDR2 (germline): SGHRS, YFSETQ. The CDR3: CASSSGGSNEQFF. CDR3 bases: TGCGCCAGCAGCTCTGGCGGGAGCAATGAGCAGTTCTTC.

The rearrangement uses TRBV5-4 and TRBJ2-5, with D unclear. CDR1 and CDR2 from the germline V gene are SGHNT and YYREEE (reference sequence). The CDR3 runs to 14 residues. Trimming pared 0 bases from V and 1 base from J, leaving 7 bases between. The CDR3 coding sequence is TGTGCCAGCAGCTTGGCTACGGGCCAAGAGACCCAGTACTTC. It encodes CASSLATGQETQYF. The whole variable domain, filled in from reference TRBV5-4 and TRBJ2-5, reads ETGVTQSPTHLIKTRGQQVTLRCSSQSGHNTVSWYQQALGQGPQFIFQYYREEENGRGNFPPRFSGLQFPNYSSELNVNALELDDSALYLCASSLATGQETQYFGPGTRLLVL.

This chain uses TRBV28 with TRBJ2-6, with a weak D call TRBD2 (6 bases). With 6 bases removed from V and 4 bases from J, the gap between germline ends came to 19 bases. This CDR3 comprises 17 residues. CDR1 and CDR2 from the germline V gene are MDHEN and SYDVKM. CDR3 coding DNA: TGTGCCAGCAGCCCGGGGGTGGGAGCTCCCGGGGCCAACGTCCTGACTTTC. Translated: CASSPGVGAPGANVLTF.

This clone was seen more than once but under ten times. The chain combines TRBV3-1 (or the pseudogene TRBV3-2) with TRBJ2-7; TRBD2 agrees at 9 bases. Germline V lookup: CDR1 LGHDT, CDR2 YNNKEL (reference sequence). Germline trimming cut 3 bases from V and 5 bases from J; bases unmatched to any gene: 11. There are 16 residues in the CDR3. The CDR3 here is CASSHESGGLVHEQYF. As DNA, the CDR3 is TGTGCCAGCAGCCACGAGAGCGGGGGGCTAGTCCACGAGCAGTACTTC.